This T cell receptor beta chain is from a study of quantifying T cell responses using KT2 cells. Study as a whole: Reverse transcription used primers in the TCR alpha and beta constant regions.

A single-stranded UMI oligo with SP2 sequence was ligated to cDNA 3' ends. First-round PCR used 4 cycles and beta primers RC1.1 and RC1.2 covering TRBC1 and TRBC2. TCRdb called the UMI-ligation and nested PCR reads again in MiXCR, with one record for every CDR3 protein. The repertoire holds fewer than 60,000 distinct CDR3 sequences, with approximately 10% as singletons. In its sample, this clonotype was seen a few times. V trimming: 3 bases; J trimming: 10 bases; junction bases outside the gene matches: 6. The CDR3 loop spans 12 amino acids. Per germline, CDR1 DFQATT and CDR2 SNEGSKA (reference sequence).

The chain couples TRBV20-1 to TRBJ2-1; 7 bases align to TRBD2. The specimen was PBMCs spiked with cells of the T cell clone KT2. The clonotype originates from a human donor. CDR3 DNA: TGCAGTGCTAGCGGGAGGACGAACGAGCAGTTCTTC. Translating gives CSASGRTNEQFF.